This T cell receptor beta chain derives from a study of T cells in Graves' hyperthyroidism and ophthalmopathy. Amplification of TCR beta CDR3 regions used RNA as the template. Primed by the HTBI set, a first-round RT-PCR was run on the TCR CDR3. TCRdb re-derived calls from the multiplex PCR reads in MiXCR, one entry per CDR3 protein. The data show fewer than 500,000 distinct CDR3 sequences, with roughly 13% seen just once and about a fifth held by the top ten. This clonotype appeared a few times. These patients, aged 18 to 65, had recently diagnosed hyperthyroidism lasting under 2 months. The sequencing input was blood. This sequence was found in a man aged 25-45 years with Graves' hyperthyroidism that later progressed to Graves' ophthalmopathy.

CDR3 nucleotide sequence: TGTGCCAGCAGCTTATACGCCTCCGGGACTTCTTCCTACGAGCAGTACTTC. It yields the protein CASSLYASGTSSYEQYF. V is TRBV7-3 and J is TRBJ2-7; a weak D match, TRBD2 (6 bases). CDR3 length: 17 residues. CDR1 is SGHTA and CDR2 is FQGTGA in the germline V gene. V lost 2 bases and J lost 1, with 18 bases in between.